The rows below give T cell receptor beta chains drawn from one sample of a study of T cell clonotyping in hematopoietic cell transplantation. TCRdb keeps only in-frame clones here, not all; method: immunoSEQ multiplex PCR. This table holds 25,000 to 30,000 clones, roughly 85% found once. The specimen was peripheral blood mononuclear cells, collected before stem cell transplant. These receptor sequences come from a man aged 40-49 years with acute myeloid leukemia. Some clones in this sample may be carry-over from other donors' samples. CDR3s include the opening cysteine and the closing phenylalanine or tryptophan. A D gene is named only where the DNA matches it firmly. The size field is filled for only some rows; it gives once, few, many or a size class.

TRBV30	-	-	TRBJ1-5	TGTGCCTGGGGAATGAGTCAGCCCCAGCATTTT	CAWGMSQPQHF
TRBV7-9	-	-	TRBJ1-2	TGTGCCAGCAGCTTAGGGGTTAACTATGGCTACACCTTC	CASSLGVNYGYTF
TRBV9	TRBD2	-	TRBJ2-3	TGTGCCAGCAGCTTCGGGACTAGCGGGGGTACAGATACGCAGTATTTT	CASSFGTSGGTDTQYF
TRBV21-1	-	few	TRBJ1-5	TGTGCCAGCAGCAAATCCGGACAGGGGAGTCAGCCCCAGCATTTT	CASSKSGQGSQPQHF
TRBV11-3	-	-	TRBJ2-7	TGTGCCAGCAGCTTAGATGGTTGGGCCGTGGAGGCCTACGAGCAGTACTTC	CASSLDGWAVEAYEQYF
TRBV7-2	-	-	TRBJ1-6	TGTGCCAGCAGCCTCAACAGGAATTCACCCCTCCACTTT	CASSLNRNSPLHF
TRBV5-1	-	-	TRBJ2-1	TGCGCCAGCAGCTTGGGGAGTTACAATGAGCAGTTCTTC	CASSLGSYNEQFF
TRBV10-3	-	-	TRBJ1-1	TGTGCCATCAACAGCGGGCAGGGGTGGACTGAAGCTTTCTTT	CAINSGQGWTEAFF
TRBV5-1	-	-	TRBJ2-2	TGCGCCAGCAGCTTGGTCCTCCGGGGACACTCGGGGACCGGGGAGCTGTTTTTT	CASSLVLRGHSGTGELFF
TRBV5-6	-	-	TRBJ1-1	TGTGCCAGCAGCTTGGGGCGGGTGAACACTGAAGCTTTCTTT	CASSLGRVNTEAFF